The rows below give T cell receptor beta chains drawn from one sample of a study of breast tumors, draining lymph nodes, adjacent tissues. MiXCR, applied by TCRdb to the multiplex PCR reads, yields one record per CDR3 protein. The table has 150,000 to 200,000 distinct CDR3 sequences, approximately 30% seen once. Specimen: axillary lymph node tissue. The receptors stem from a female donor with breast cancer. Some clones in this sample may be carry-over from other donors' samples. Each CDR3 is given with its conserved first and last residue. A D gene is named only where the DNA matches it firmly. Not every row has a clone size; where given, it reads once, few, many or a size class.

D gene | clone size | J gene | V gene | CDR3 DNA | CDR3 protein
TRBD1 | . | TRBJ1-1 | TRBV10-2 | TGCGCCAGCAGTGAGTCGATGACAGGGGCGAACACTGAAGCTTTCTTT | CASSESMTGANTEAFF
TRBD1 | once | TRBJ1-4 | TRBV24-1 | TGTGCCACCAGTGACCGGGACAGGGGGGGTAATGAAAAACTGTTTTTT | CATSDRDRGGNEKLFF
TRBD1 | many | TRBJ2-7 | TRBV2 | TGTGCCGGACACCGGGACAGGGGTCACGAGCAGTACTTC | CAGHRDRGHEQYF
TRBD1 | . | TRBJ2-1 | TRBV28 | TGTGCCAGCTGCCCACAGGGGCCCGGCAATGAGCAGTTCTTC | CASCPQGPGNEQFF
. | many | TRBJ1-6 | TRBV20-1 | TGCAGTGCTAGGGTCACCAGGGATAATTCACCCCTCCACTTT | CSARVTRDNSPLHF
. | . | TRBJ1-5 | TRBV20-1 | TGCAGTGCTAGCTCCGAGGTGGGGGTGGGAAACCAGCCCCAGCATTTT | CSASSEVGVGNQPQHF
. | . | TRBJ2-1 | TRBV10-2 | TGCGCCAGCGGGGGGGACAGCAATAAGCCGCAGTTCTTC | CASGGDSNKPQFF
TRBD2 | . | TRBJ2-3 | TRBV5-1 | TGCGCCAGCAGCTGGAGCGGACTAGCGGGAGGTTCAACAGATACGCAGTATTTT | CASSWSGLAGGSTDTQYF
. | . | TRBJ2-1 | TRBV28 | TGTGCCAGCAGTTCCCGCAGGGGCGGAATATGGGAGCAGTTCTTC | CASSSRRGGIWEQFF
TRBD1 | many | TRBJ2-1 | TRBV20-1 | TGCAGTGCTAGTAGTTGGACAGGGGGCGTTAGCTCCTACAATGAGCAGTTCTTC | CSASSWTGGVSSYNEQFF
TRBD1 | many | TRBJ1-2 | TRBV12-3/TRBV12-4 | TGTGCCAGCAGTCTGGGGACAGCCGCGGGAGGCTACACCTTC | CASSLGTAAGGYTF